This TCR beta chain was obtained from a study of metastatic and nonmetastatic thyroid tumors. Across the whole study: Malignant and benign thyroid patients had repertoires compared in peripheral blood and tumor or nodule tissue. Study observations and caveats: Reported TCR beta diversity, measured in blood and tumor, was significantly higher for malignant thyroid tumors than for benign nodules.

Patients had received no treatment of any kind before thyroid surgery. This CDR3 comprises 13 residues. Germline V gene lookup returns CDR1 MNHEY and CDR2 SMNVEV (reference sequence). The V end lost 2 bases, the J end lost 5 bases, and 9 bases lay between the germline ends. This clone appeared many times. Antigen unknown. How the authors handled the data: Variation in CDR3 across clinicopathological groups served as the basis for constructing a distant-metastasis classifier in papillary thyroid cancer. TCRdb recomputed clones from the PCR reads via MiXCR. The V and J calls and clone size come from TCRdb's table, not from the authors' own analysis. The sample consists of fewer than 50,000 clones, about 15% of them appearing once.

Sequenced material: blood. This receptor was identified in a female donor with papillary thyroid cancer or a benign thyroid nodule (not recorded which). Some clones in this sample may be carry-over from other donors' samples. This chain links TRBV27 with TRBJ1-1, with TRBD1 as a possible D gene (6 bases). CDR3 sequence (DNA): TGTGCCAGCAGTTTAAAAGGGGGGACTGAAGCTTTCTTT. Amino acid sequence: CASSLKGGTEAFF.